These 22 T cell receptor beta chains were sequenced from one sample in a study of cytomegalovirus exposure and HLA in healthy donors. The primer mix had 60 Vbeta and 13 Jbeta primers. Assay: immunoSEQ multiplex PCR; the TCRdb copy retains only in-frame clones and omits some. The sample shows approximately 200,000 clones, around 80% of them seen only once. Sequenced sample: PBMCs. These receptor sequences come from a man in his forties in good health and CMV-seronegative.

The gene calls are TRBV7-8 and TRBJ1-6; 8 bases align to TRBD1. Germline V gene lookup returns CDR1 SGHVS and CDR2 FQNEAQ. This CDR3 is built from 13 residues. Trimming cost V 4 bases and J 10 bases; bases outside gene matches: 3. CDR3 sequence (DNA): TGTGCCAGCAGCTCCAGGGGGCCCTCACCCCTCCACTTT. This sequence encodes CASSSRGPSPLHF.

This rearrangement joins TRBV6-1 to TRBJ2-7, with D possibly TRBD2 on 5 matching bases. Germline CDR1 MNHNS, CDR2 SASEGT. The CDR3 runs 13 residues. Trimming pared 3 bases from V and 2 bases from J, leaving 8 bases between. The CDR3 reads CASSERTPYEQYF. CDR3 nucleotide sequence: TGTGCCAGCAGTGAGCGGACTCCCTACGAGCAGTACTTC.

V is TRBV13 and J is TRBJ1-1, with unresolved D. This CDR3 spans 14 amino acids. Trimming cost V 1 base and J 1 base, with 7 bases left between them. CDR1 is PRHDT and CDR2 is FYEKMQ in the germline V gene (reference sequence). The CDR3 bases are TGTGCCAGCAGCTTAGACGGGGAGAACACTGAAGCTTTCTTT. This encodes CASSLDGENTEAFF.

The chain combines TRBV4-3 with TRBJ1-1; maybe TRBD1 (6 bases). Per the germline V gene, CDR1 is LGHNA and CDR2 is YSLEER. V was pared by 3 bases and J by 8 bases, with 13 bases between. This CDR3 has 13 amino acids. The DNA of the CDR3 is TGCGCCAGCAGCCAGTCAGGGGTATTAGAAGCTTTCTTT. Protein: CASSQSGVLEAFF.

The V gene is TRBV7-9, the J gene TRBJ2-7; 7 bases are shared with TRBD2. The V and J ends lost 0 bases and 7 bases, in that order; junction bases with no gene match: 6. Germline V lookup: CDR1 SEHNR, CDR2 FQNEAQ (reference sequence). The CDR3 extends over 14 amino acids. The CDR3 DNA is TGTGCCAGCAGCTTAGCGGGAGGGCCACGGGAGCAGTACTTC. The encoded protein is CASSLAGGPREQYF.

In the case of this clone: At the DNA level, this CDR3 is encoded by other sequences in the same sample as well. CDR3 sequence (DNA): TGTGCCAGCAGGCCGGGACAGGGCCCGTATGGCTACACCTTC. It encodes CASRPGQGPYGYTF. The rearrangement joins TRBV7-9 to TRBJ1-2, with TRBD1 matching over 9 bases. The CDR3 length is 14 residues. Germline V gene data show CDR1 as SEHNR and CDR2 as FQNEAQ (reference sequence). J lost 5 bases, V lost 6 bases, and 7 bases had no gene match.

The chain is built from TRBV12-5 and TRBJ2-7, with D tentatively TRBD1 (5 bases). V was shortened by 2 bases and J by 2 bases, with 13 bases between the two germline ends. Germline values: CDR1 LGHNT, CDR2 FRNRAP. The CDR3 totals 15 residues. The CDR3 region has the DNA TGTGCTAGTGGTTTGTTCCCTGGGGCCCCCTACGAGCAGTACTTC. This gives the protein CASGLFPGAPYEQYF.

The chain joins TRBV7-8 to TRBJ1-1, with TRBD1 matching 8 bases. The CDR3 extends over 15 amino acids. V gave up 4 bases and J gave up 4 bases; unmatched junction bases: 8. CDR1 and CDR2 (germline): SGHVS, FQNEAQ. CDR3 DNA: TGTGCCAGCAGCTCAGACAGGGGAGGGGTCACTGAAGCTTTCTTT. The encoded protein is CASSSDRGGVTEAFF. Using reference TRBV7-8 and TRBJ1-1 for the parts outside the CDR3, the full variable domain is GAGVSQSPRYKVAKRGQDVALRCDPISGHVSLFWYQQALGQGPEFLTYFQNEAQLDKSGLPSDRFFAERPEGSVSTLKIQRTQQEDSAVYLCASSSDRGGVTEAFFGQGTRLTVV.

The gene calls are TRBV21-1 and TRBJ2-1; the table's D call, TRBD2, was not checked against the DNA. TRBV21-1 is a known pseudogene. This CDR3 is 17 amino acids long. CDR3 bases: TGTGCCAGCAGCACCGATACTAGCGGAAGCTCCTACAATGAGCAGTTCTTC. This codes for CASSTDTSGSSYNEQFF.

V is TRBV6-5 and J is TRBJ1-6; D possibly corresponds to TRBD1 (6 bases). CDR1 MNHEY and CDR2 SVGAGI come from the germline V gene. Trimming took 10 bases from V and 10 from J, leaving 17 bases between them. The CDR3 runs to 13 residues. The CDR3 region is CATTRQAHSPLHF. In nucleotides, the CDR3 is TGTGCCACCACCCGACAGGCCCACTCACCCCTCCACTTT.

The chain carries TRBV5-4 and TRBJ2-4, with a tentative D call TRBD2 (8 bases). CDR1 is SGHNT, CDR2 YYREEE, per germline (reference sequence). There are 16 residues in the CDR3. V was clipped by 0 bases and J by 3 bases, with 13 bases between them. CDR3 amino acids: CASSLGQGLGKNIQYF. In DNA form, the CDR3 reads TGTGCCAGCAGCTTGGGACAGGGACTAGGCAAAAACATTCAGTACTTC.

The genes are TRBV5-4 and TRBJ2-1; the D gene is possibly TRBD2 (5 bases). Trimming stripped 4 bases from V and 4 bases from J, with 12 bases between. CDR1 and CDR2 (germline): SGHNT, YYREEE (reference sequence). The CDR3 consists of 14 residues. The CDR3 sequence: CASSQLVSYNEQFF. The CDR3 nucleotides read TGTGCCAGCAGCCAACTAGTATCATACAATGAGCAGTTCTTC.

The CDR3 spells CATRLAGVGTDTQYF. The DNA for the CDR3 is TGTGCCACCAGGCTAGCGGGGGTCGGCACAGATACGCAGTATTTT. The chain carries TRBV15 and TRBJ2-3; 10 bases match TRBD2. Losses at the gene ends were 6 bases for V and 1 base for J; bases not matched to a gene: 4. CDR3 size: 15 residues. Germline values: CDR1 LNHNV, CDR2 YYDKDF (reference sequence).

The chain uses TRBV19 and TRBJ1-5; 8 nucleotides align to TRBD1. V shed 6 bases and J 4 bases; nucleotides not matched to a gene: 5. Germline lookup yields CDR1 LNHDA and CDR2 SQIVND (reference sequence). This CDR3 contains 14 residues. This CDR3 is CASSDRGRNQPQHF. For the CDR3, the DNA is TGTGCCAGTAGCGACAGGGGCCGGAATCAGCCCCAGCATTTT.

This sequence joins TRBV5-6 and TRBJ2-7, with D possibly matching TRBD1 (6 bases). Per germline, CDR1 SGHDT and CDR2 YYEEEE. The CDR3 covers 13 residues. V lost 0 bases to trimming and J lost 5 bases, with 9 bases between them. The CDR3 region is CASSLAYRDEQYF. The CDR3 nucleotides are TGTGCCAGCAGCTTGGCTTACAGGGACGAGCAGTACTTC.

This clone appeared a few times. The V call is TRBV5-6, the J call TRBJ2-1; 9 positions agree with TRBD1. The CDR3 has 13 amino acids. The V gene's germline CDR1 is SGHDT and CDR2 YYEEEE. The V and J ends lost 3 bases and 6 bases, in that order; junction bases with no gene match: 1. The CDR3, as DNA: TGTGCCAGCAGCTGGGACAGGGCCAATGAGCAGTTCTTC. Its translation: CASSWDRANEQFF.

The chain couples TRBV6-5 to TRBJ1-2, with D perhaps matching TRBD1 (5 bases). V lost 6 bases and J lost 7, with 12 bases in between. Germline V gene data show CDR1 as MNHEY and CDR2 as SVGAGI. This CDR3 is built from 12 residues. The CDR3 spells CASSQGPSGYTF. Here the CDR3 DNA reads TGTGCCAGCAGCCAGGGTCCGTCTGGCTACACCTTC.

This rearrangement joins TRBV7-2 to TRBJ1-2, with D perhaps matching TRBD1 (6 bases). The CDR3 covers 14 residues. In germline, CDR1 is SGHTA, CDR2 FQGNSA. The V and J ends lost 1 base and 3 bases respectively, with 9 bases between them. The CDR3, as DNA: TGTGCCAGCAGCTTAGAAACAGGGTACTATGGCTACACCTTC. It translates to CASSLETGYYGYTF.

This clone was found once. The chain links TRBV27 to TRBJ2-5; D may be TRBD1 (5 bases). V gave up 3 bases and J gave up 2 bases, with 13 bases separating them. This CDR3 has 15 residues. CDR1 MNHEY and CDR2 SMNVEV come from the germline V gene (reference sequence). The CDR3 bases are TGTGCCAGCAGTTTCCTTCAGGGAAATCAAGAGACCCAGTACTTC. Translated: CASSFLQGNQETQYF.

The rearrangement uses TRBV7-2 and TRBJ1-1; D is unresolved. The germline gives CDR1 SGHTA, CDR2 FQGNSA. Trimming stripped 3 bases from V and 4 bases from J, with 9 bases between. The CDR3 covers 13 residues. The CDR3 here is CASSFLGPTEAFF. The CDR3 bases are TGTGCCAGCAGCTTCCTGGGCCCCACTGAAGCTTTCTTT. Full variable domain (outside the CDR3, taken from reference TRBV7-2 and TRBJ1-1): GAGVSQSPSNKVTEKGKDVELRCDPISGHTALYWYRQSLGQGLEFLIYFQGNSAPDKSGLPSDRFSAERTGGSVSTLTIQRTQQEDSAVYLCASSFLGPTEAFFGQGTRLTVV.

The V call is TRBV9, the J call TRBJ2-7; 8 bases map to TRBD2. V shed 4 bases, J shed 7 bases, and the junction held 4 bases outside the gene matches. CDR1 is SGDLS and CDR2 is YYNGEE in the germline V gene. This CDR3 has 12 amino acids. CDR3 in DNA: TGTGCCAGCAGCTCCTCGGGGGGGGAGCAGTACTTC. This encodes CASSSSGGEQYF.

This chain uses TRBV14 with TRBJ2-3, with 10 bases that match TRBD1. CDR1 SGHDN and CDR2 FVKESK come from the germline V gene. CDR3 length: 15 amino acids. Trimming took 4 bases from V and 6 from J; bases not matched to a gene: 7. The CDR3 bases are TGTGCCAGCAGCCGAACTAGACAGGGGGCGGATACGCAGTATTTT. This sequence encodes CASSRTRQGADTQYF.